These 20 T cell receptor beta chains were sequenced from one sample in a study of Ad26.COV2.S vaccination and SARS-CoV-2 variants. Sequencing was performed with immunoSEQ multiplex PCR; in TCRdb, only in-frame clones are kept and a portion is missing. The sample contains about 400,000 clones, around 82% of which appear only once. Treatment described: about 20 received Ad26.COV2.S at low or high dose, single or two shots; a few received placebo; per-sample allocation not given. All samples were drawn on day 63, counting from the first vaccine or placebo injection. Specimen: peripheral blood, collected in a trial of Ad26.COV2.S vaccine versus placebo. These receptors were collected from a person between 18 and 65 years old who received the Ad26.COV2.S COVID-19 vaccine or a placebo.

The chain couples TRBV7-2 to TRBJ2-7; D call uncertain. Trimming took off 5 bases at V and 0 bases at J, with 14 bases between the two ends. CDR3 length: 15 amino acids. Germline CDR1 reads SGHTA; CDR2 reads FQGNSA. CDR3 sequence: CASSVERNPSYEQYF. DNA for the CDR3: TGTGCCAGCAGCGTTGAGCGAAACCCCTCCTACGAGCAGTACTTC.

The V and J genes are TRBV6-5 and TRBJ2-1; TRBD1 or TRBD2 may be the D gene (5 bases each). The germline V and J ends were trimmed by 2 bases and 7 bases, with 12 bases remaining between them. CDR1 is MNHEY, CDR2 SVGAGI, per germline. This CDR3 spans 14 amino acids. CDR3 bases: TGTGCCAGCAGTTACCAAATGGGGGAGAATGAGCAGTTCTTC. It specifies CASSYQMGENEQFF.

This chain joins TRBV2 and TRBJ1-5; tentatively, D is TRBD1 (5 bases). The germline V gene encodes CDR1 SNHLY and CDR2 FYNNEI. The CDR3 is 15 amino acids. V dropped 4 bases and J dropped 2 bases, with 12 bases sitting between them. The CDR3 DNA follows: TGTGCCAGCAGTGCGGGGGATATGCGCAATCAGCCCCAGCATTTT. Translation gives CASSAGDMRNQPQHF.

This clone has only a few counts. The DNA for the CDR3 is TGTGCCAGCAGCCCTACTAGCGGGGGGTACCAAGAGACCCAGTACTTC. This encodes CASSPTSGGYQETQYF. The gene calls are TRBV5-4 and TRBJ2-5; 12 bases agree with TRBD2. V shed 4 bases and J 0 bases; nucleotides not matched to a gene: 4. The CDR3 loop spans 16 amino acids. The germline gives CDR1 SGHNT, CDR2 YYREEE (reference sequence). Variable domain in full (rest from reference TRBV5-4 and TRBJ2-5): ETGVTQSPTHLIKTRGQQVTLRCSSQSGHNTVSWYQQALGQGPQFIFQYYREEENGRGNFPPRFSGLQFPNYSSELNVNALELDDSALYLCASSPTSGGYQETQYFGPGTRLLVL.

This clone was detected only a few times. This chain joins TRBV18 and TRBJ2-7; a weak D match, TRBD1 (6 bases). The CDR3 sequence is 16 residues long. In germline, CDR1 is KGHSH, CDR2 LQKENI. Between the trimmed V and J ends, which lost 3 bases and 0 bases, there was a span of 15 bases. CDR3 nucleotides: TGTGCCAGCTCACCCCAAGGCACAGGGAGCTCCTACGAGCAGTACTTC. Translation gives CASSPQGTGSSYEQYF.

The V call is TRBV11-3, the J call TRBJ2-7, with 7 bases that match TRBD2. CDR1 is SGHNT and CDR2 is YENEEA in the germline V gene. The V segment lost 5 bases and the J segment 3 bases; nucleotides outside the gene matches: 7. The CDR3 totals 14 residues. The CDR3 here is CASSPRGGNYEQYF. The CDR3 nucleotides are TGTGCCAGCAGCCCCCGCGGGGGAAACTACGAGCAGTACTTC. Combining the CDR3 with reference TRBV11-3 and TRBJ2-7 gives the whole variable domain EAGVVQSPRYKIIEKKQPVAFWCNPISGHNTLYWYLQNLGQGPELLIRYENEEAVDDSQLPKDRFSAERLKGVDSTLKIQPAELGDSAVYLCASSPRGGNYEQYFGPGTRLTVT.

This chain connects TRBV29-1 to TRBJ2-7; TRBD2 is a possible D gene (6 bases). Looked up from germline, CDR1 is SQVTM and CDR2 is ANQGSEA. The CDR3 is 12 amino acids. Trimming took off 3 bases at V and 6 bases at J, with 12 bases between the two ends. The CDR3 region has the DNA TGCAGCGTTGACAGCGCCGGGGGCGAGCAGTACTTC. It codes for CSVDSAGGEQYF.

This clone was observed a few times. This chain connects TRBV9 to TRBJ1-2; 7 nucleotides agree with TRBD1. Unmatched junction bases numbered 11, after V lost 2 bases and J lost 10 bases. This CDR3 has 14 amino acids. Germline assignment: CDR1 SGDLS and CDR2 YYNGEE. The CDR3 here is CASSVTPTGQNYTF. The DNA of the CDR3 is TGTGCCAGCAGCGTGACGCCGACAGGGCAGAACTACACCTTC.

The V and J genes are TRBV25-1 and TRBJ2-7; 8 bases are shared with TRBD1. CDR1 and CDR2 from the germline V gene are MGHDK and SYGVNS. The CDR3 runs to 18 residues. V was pared by 1 base and J by 4 bases, with 15 bases of the junction left unmatched. DNA of the CDR3: TGTGCCAGCAGTGAATCCCAAGGTTGGACAGGGAAAATATACGAGCAGTACTTC. It yields the protein CASSESQGWTGKIYEQYF.

This rearrangement joins TRBV6-5 to TRBJ1-2; tentatively, D is TRBD1 (5 bases). The CDR3 length is 14 residues. Trimming took 4 bases from V and 6 from J, leaving 15 bases between them. Germline CDR1 MNHEY, CDR2 SVGAGI. As DNA, the CDR3 is TGTGCCAGCAGTTGGGGACCAAAGGCGGATGGCTACACCTTC. It yields the protein CASSWGPKADGYTF.

The chain recombines TRBV7-9 with TRBJ1-4; D is perhaps TRBD1 (5 bases). Germline assignment: CDR1 SEHNR and CDR2 FQNEAQ (reference sequence). This CDR3 contains 13 residues. The V gene lost 1 base and the J gene lost 7 bases, with 7 bases spanning the gap. For the CDR3, the DNA is TGTGCCAGCAGCTTAGGTGGGGGTGAAAAACTGTTTTTT. Protein: CASSLGGGEKLFF.

V is TRBV19 and J is TRBJ2-2; 12 nucleotides match TRBD2. The junction had 16 bases not matched to a gene; V was cut back by 11 bases and J by 9 bases. Looked up from germline, CDR1 is LNHDA and CDR2 is SQIVND (reference sequence). The CDR3 loop spans 16 amino acids. CDR3 DNA sequence: TGTGCCCTCCATACGGGTCCTAGCGGGAGGGCCCGGGAGCTGTTTTTT. Amino acid sequence: CALHTGPSGRARELFF.

The chain employs TRBV4-1 and TRBJ1-1; D uncertain. Germline CDR1 reads MGHRA; CDR2 reads YSYEKL. The CDR3 has 14 residues. Between the trimmed V and J ends, which lost 0 bases and 2 bases, there was a span of 7 bases. The CDR3 sequence: CASSQDQRNTEAFF. CDR3 sequence (DNA): TGCGCCAGCAGCCAAGATCAGAGAAACACTGAAGCTTTCTTT.

The rearrangement joins TRBV6-5 to TRBJ2-1; D uncertain. CDR3 length: 15 amino acids. From germline, CDR1 is MNHEY and CDR2 SVGAGI. Trimming pared 0 bases from V and 5 bases from J, leaving 11 bases between. This CDR3 is CASSYSMYGDNEQFF. The CDR3 DNA is TGTGCCAGCAGTTACTCCATGTATGGGGACAATGAGCAGTTCTTC.

The gene calls are TRBV5-1 and TRBJ1-2; D call uncertain. Germline lookup yields CDR1 SGHRS and CDR2 YFSETQ. V lost 4 bases and J lost 7, with 14 bases in between. The CDR3 is 13 residues long. The CDR3 here is CASSPDGLSGYTF. CDR3 nucleotides: TGCGCCAGCAGCCCGGACGGTCTAAGTGGCTACACCTTC.

This clone was seen a single time. The genes are TRBV7-3 and TRBJ2-1, with 7 positions matching TRBD2. This CDR3 is 15 amino acids long. The V and J ends lost 4 bases and 3 bases, in that order; junction bases with no gene match: 6. CDR1 is SGHTA and CDR2 is FQGTGA in the germline V gene. The CDR3 sequence: CASSSSGGGYNEQFF. For the CDR3, the DNA is TGTGCCAGCAGCTCGTCGGGGGGTGGCTACAATGAGCAGTTCTTC.

The chain carries TRBV4-2 and TRBJ1-2; a weak D match, TRBD1 (6 bases). Deletions cut 4 bases from V and 0 bases from J, with 21 bases between. Germline CDR1 is LGHNA and CDR2 is YNFKEQ. The CDR3 has 18 amino acids. The CDR3 here is CASSPKGDTPQTNYGYTF. As DNA, the CDR3 is TGTGCCAGCAGCCCTAAGGGGGACACCCCTCAAACTAACTATGGCTACACCTTC.

This chain joins TRBV11-3 and TRBJ1-2; D is possibly TRBD1 (6 bases). The CDR3 totals 12 residues. Trimming took 3 bases from V and 8 from J, leaving 10 bases between them. CDR1 and CDR2 from the germline V gene are SGHNT and YENEEA. The CDR3 nucleotides are TGTGCCAGCAGCTTCTTCCAGGGGGGCTACACCTTC. Amino acid sequence: CASSFFQGGYTF.

This clone was seen just once. The sample has other DNA sequences that encode this CDR3 too. This chain links TRBV19 with TRBJ2-7; 9 bases are shared with TRBD1. The CDR3 loop spans 14 amino acids. Germline loops: CDR1 LNHDA, CDR2 SQIVND (reference sequence). V gave up 3 bases and J gave up 3 bases; unmatched junction bases: 3. Here the CDR3 reads CASSITGGIYEQYF. The CDR3 DNA sequence: TGTGCCAGTAGTATTACAGGGGGCATCTACGAGCAGTACTTC.

This sequence joins TRBV6-5 and TRBJ1-1; D unresolved. The germline CDR1 and CDR2 sequences are MNHEY and SVGAGI. The CDR3 totals 11 residues. The V gene lost 7 bases and the J gene lost 0 bases, with 3 bases spanning the gap. This chain's CDR3 is CASILNTEAFF. DNA for the CDR3: TGTGCCAGCATCTTGAACACTGAAGCTTTCTTT.